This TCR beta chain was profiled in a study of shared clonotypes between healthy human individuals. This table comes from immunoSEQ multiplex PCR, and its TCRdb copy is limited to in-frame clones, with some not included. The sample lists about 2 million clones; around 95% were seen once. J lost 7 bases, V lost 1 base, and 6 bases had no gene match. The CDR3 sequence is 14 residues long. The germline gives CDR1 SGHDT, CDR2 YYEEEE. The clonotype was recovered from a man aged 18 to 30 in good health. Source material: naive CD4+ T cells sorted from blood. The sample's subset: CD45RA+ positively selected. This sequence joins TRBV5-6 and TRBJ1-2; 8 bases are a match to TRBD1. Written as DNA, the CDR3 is TGTGCCAGCAGCTTGACAGGGGGGTTGGTTGGCTACACCTTC. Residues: CASSLTGGLVGYTF. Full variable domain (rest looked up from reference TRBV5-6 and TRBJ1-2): DAGVTQSPTHLIKTRGQQVTLRCSPKSGHDTVSWYQQALGQGPQFIFQYYEEEERQRGNFPDRFSGHQFPNYSSELNVNALLLGDSALYLCASSLTGGLVGYTFGSGTRLTVV.